Given below is one T cell receptor (beta chain) in context. This clone occurred a few times. Which antigen it targets is not known. Base qualities are not at hand, and no much larger clone is one base apart. The data stem from a study of vaccination effects on CD4 cells after COVID-19 (dated by TCRdb to about 2022). Study-wide context: Participants received two doses of either the BNT162b2 or the mRNA-1273 mRNA SARS-CoV-2 vaccine. In the study, cultures from other donors were sequenced using the Oncomine TCR Beta short-read assay on an Illumina iSeq 100. A total of 9 to 11 COVID-19 convalescent patients and a handful of SARS-CoV-2-naive healthy vaccine recipients were included in the full study. In a couple of convalescent patients, pre-vaccine samples were collected 16 days and one week ahead of the first dose, 142 and 148 days after COVID-19 diagnosis. SARS-CoV-2 spike-specific CD4+ TCR repertoires from before and after mRNA vaccination were compared in COVID-19 convalescent patients and in infection-naive vaccine recipients. The study at large found these results: Both infection-induced and vaccine-induced clones contracted markedly at late post-vaccination timepoints, which is consistent with waning T cell responses. For convalescent patients, new clones induced by the vaccine made up most of the post-vaccine spike-reactive repertoire, and these new clones were largely distinct from the clones induced by infection. The study was limited by a small number of convalescent patients and lacked early post-infection timepoints.

Counted from cysteine to phenylalanine, this CDR3 has 14 amino acids. The kept DNA is CDR3 alone, 42 bases in frame from the first base. Reading the germline V gene (reference sequence) gives CDR1 LNHDA and CDR2 SQIVND. At the junction V is shortened by 3 bases and J by 3 bases, with 9 bases in between. The method was the immunoSEQ multiplex PCR assay. TCR beta CDR3 sequencing was performed on DNA from the cultured, isolated CD4+ T cells. In the paper's pipeline: Non-productive TCR sequences were discarded, and reads were trimmed to the CDR3 region, with only CDR3s of 7 or more amino acids retained. The MANAFEST web app was used to identify antigen-specific clonotypes by comparing expansion in peptide wells with expansion in reference cultures. Positive clones required FDR<0.05 expansion versus reference and all other wells, odds ratio above 5, and frequency above 0.1% in two replicate wells. A clonotype was called cross-reactive if it was significantly expanded both in SARS-CoV-2 spike wells and in at least one common cold coronavirus spike condition. CDR3 similarity was assessed by Levenshtein distance with the stringdist R package, and unrooted trees were built with ape in R 3.6.1. Imported from immuneACCESS, the table was reduced by TCRdb to in-frame sequences with V and J called. These copies leave out some clones; in studies compared against another copy, an unresolved V gene accounts for under half, and the cause of the remainder is not known. V, J and clone size were drawn from that table, and D and trimming were deduced from the DNA. The sample yields under 65,000 clones; roughly three quarters were counted once. 5% to 6.5% of the sample belongs to the ten largest clones.

To identify antigen-specific CD4+ T cell clonotypes by their expansion, the ViraFEST assay first stimulated PBMC with viral peptide pools and then applied TCR sequencing. After less than 13 days of culture, CD4+ T cells were isolated with the EasySep CD4+ T cell isolation kit. PCR-confirmed SARS-CoV-2 infection had occurred in convalescent patients between March and December 2020, before the Alpha, Beta and Delta variants emerged in the United States. Over 1.5 million PBMC per well were cultured with 9 to 10 ug/ml peptides in IMDM containing approximately 4.5% human AB serum, roughly 10 IU/ml IL-2 and gentamicin. An HIV-1 Nef peptide pool was used as the negative control culture condition. On days 3 and 7, half of the culture medium was replaced with fresh IL-2-containing medium. Unless otherwise noted, each peptide stimulation condition was cultured in triplicate wells. Using Ficoll-Paque Plus gradient centrifugation, PBMC were separated from whole blood and then either used fresh or cryopreserved at -140C. The QIAamp micro DNA kit was used to extract genomic DNA from the cultured CD4+ T cells.

The sequence was collected from a human donor who had a prior SARS-CoV-2 infection. Source: CD4+ T cells from PBMCs cultured with HIV peptides, taken before COVID-19 vaccination. The meaning of the sample's cell subset or site label: HIV-1 Nef peptide pool negative control/reference culture. Here the chain combines TRBV19 and TRBJ1-5; a weak D assignment points to TRBD1 (5 bases agree). CDR3 reads: CASSMVGLNQPQHF. The nucleotide sequence is given as TGTGCCAGTAGTATGGTGGGACTCAATCAGCCCCAGCATTTT.